This T cell receptor (beta chain) comes out of a study of cytomegalovirus exposure and HLA in healthy donors. Study context: Approximately 77 million unique TCRs from HLA-typed donors were held in an early release of data. The Caucasian-associated ancestry cluster contained 81% of the roughly 400 genotyped donors.

Trimming cost V 0 bases and J 7 bases, with 10 bases left between them. From germline, CDR1 is LGHNA and CDR2 YNFKEQ. CDR3 length: 13 residues. The study's findings and limits: The investigators catalogued 164 TCR beta chains as cytomegalovirus-associated.

Concerning this clone itself: Its antigen remains unknown.

PCR used 60 Vbeta primers and 13 Jbeta primers. Sequencing was performed with immunoSEQ multiplex PCR; in TCRdb, only in-frame clones are kept and a portion is missing. The table lists about 170,000 clones, approximately 83% of them singletons. The chain recombines TRBV4-2 with TRBJ2-7; D gene unclear. The source of this sequence is a boy between 2 and 10 years old in good health and CMV-seronegative. The sequenced sample consisted of PBMCs. CDR3 loop: CASSQDGEVEQYF. DNA for the CDR3: TGTGCCAGCAGCCAAGATGGAGAGGTAGAGCAGTACTTC.